What follows are 14 T cell receptor beta chains derived from one specimen sequenced in a study of cytomegalovirus exposure and HLA in healthy donors. The PCR was carried out with 60 Vbeta primers and 13 Jbeta primers. Some clones are missing from TCRdb's copy, which holds only in-frame ones; the method was immunoSEQ multiplex PCR. The sample includes about 190,000 clones, 79% of them seen just once. The sequenced sample consisted of PBMCs. The receptors come from a woman aged 18-29 years in good health and CMV-seronegative.

V is TRBV27 and J is TRBJ2-7; D is perhaps TRBD1 (5 bases). Germline V lookup: CDR1 MNHEY, CDR2 SMNVEV (reference sequence). The V end was cut by 2 bases, the J end by 2 bases, with 13 bases between. The CDR3 length is 15 residues. The DNA of the CDR3 is TGTGCCAGCAGTTTACAGGGAATGAAACCCTACGAGCAGTACTTC. Its protein product is CASSLQGMKPYEQYF.

The rearrangement links TRBV27 to TRBJ2-5; a weak D match, TRBD2 (6 bases). The V end was cut by 7 bases, the J end by 2 bases, with 11 bases between. From germline, CDR1 is MNHEY and CDR2 SMNVEV (reference sequence). This CDR3 contains 13 residues. CDR3 coding DNA: TGTGCCAGCACGGGGGTGGGGCAAGAGACCCAGTACTTC. It specifies CASTGVGQETQYF.

This chain links TRBV5-6 with TRBJ2-3; D may be TRBD1 (6 bases). Trimming took off 1 base at V and 1 base at J, with 10 bases between the two ends. Germline CDR1 is SGHDT and CDR2 is YYEEEE. This CDR3 contains 15 residues. CDR3 bases: TGTGCCAGCAGCTTGTATGCAGGGGGCACAGATACGCAGTATTTT. Residues: CASSLYAGGTDTQYF.

This clone has only a few counts. V and J are TRBV5-6 and TRBJ1-6, with 8 nucleotides matching TRBD1. CDR1 SGHDT and CDR2 YYEEEE come from the germline V gene. This CDR3 spans 16 amino acids. With 0 bases clipped from V and 3 bases from J, the junction kept 2 bases outside the gene matches. Here the CDR3 DNA reads TGTGCCAGCAGCTTGGCCGGGACAGGCTATAATTCACCCCTCCACTTT. This gives the protein CASSLAGTGYNSPLHF.

This chain connects TRBV28 to TRBJ2-1; TRBD2 might be the D (7 bases). Looked up from germline, CDR1 is MDHEN and CDR2 is SYDVKM. V shed 6 bases and J shed 0 bases, with 15 bases lying between them. The CDR3 covers 16 residues. CDR3 amino acids: CASRGVGGRSYNEQFF. The CDR3 region has the DNA TGTGCCAGCAGGGGGGTCGGGGGGCGCTCCTACAATGAGCAGTTCTTC.

The rearrangement joins TRBV5-6 to TRBJ1-1, with 7 bases aligning to TRBD1. The CDR3 totals 19 residues. CDR1 is SGHDT and CDR2 is YYEEEE in the germline V gene. The V and J ends lost 4 bases and 0 bases, in that order; junction bases with no gene match: 18. The DNA for the CDR3 is TGTGCCAGCAGCCTAACGACTCGGGACAGAATTTTCATGAACACTGAAGCTTTCTTT. This sequence encodes CASSLTTRDRIFMNTEAFF.

This clone was counted only a few times. For the CDR3, the DNA is TGTGCCAGCAGCCAGGGGACAGGGGAGATAAACACCGGGGAGCTGTTTTTT. This codes for CASSQGTGEINTGELFF. V usage is TRBV28 and J usage is TRBJ2-2; 10 bases line up with TRBD1. CDR3 length: 17 residues. Per germline, CDR1 MDHEN and CDR2 SYDVKM. The V segment lost 6 bases and the J segment 2 bases; nucleotides outside the gene matches: 9. Filled out from reference TRBV28 and TRBJ2-2, the complete variable domain reads DVKVTQSSRYLVKRTGEKVFLECVQDMDHENMFWYRQDPGLGLRLIYFSYDVKMKEKGDIPEGYSVSREKKERFSLILESASTNQTSMYLCASSQGTGEINTGELFFGEGSRLTVL.

The chain links TRBV7-3 to TRBJ2-3, with D uncertain. The germline V gene has CDR1 SGHTA and CDR2 FQGTGA. This CDR3 has 13 residues. V was pared by 3 bases and J by 3 bases, with 7 bases between. CDR3 bases: TGTGCCAGCAGCTTTTCTAATACAGATACGCAGTATTTT. Translation: CASSFSNTDTQYF.

The genes are TRBV7-3 and TRBJ2-7, with a possible D match to TRBD2 (6 bases). Germline V gene lookup returns CDR1 SGHTA and CDR2 FQGTGA. Trimming shortened V by 5 bases and J by 2 bases, and 16 bases separated the two germline ends. The CDR3 is 15 amino acids. The CDR3 bases are TGTGCCAGCAGCCTCGGGGGAGCGGAAACCTACGAGCAGTACTTC. This encodes CASSLGGAETYEQYF.

This clone was detected only once. V and J are TRBV2 and TRBJ2-1; the match to TRBD2 covers 8 bases. Looked up from germline, CDR1 is SNHLY and CDR2 is FYNNEI. CDR3 size: 16 residues. J gave up 2 bases and V 3 bases, and 6 bases lay outside the gene matches. In DNA form, the CDR3 reads TGTGCCAGCAGTGAGCTGGCGGGGGGACCCTACAATGAGCAGTTCTTC. Amino acids: CASSELAGGPYNEQFF.

This chain uses TRBV12-5 with TRBJ2-5; D is possibly TRBD2 (6 bases). This CDR3 has 17 residues. The V end was cut by 0 bases, the J end by 0 bases, with 14 bases between. Germline V gene data show CDR1 as LGHNT and CDR2 as FRNRAP. The CDR3 DNA reads TGTGCTAGTGGTTTGGTTTTCGGGAGATCGAACCAAGAGACCCAGTACTTC. Residues: CASGLVFGRSNQETQYF.

This chain links TRBV27 with TRBJ2-7; TRBD2 might be the D (6 bases). This CDR3 spans 15 amino acids. The germline V and J ends were trimmed by 7 bases and 7 bases, with 23 bases remaining between them. Looked up from germline, CDR1 is MNHEY and CDR2 is SMNVEV (reference sequence). CDR3 protein: CASTQEGTGPFEQYF. Here the CDR3 DNA reads TGTGCCAGCACCCAGGAGGGGACGGGGCCCTTTGAGCAGTACTTC.

This chain links TRBV7-8 with TRBJ1-5, with 8 nucleotides matching TRBD1. Trimming took 9 bases from V and 2 from J; bases not matched to a gene: 6. This CDR3 is 14 amino acids long. Germline values: CDR1 SGHVS, CDR2 FQNEAQ. The CDR3 here is CASTQGVGNQPQHF. The CDR3 nucleotides read TGTGCCAGTACACAGGGGGTTGGCAATCAGCCCCAGCATTTT.

The sample holds a few counts of this clone. J is TRBJ2-3 and V is TRBV6-4, with 9 positions matching TRBD2. This CDR3 comprises 15 residues. The germline V gene has CDR1 MRHNA and CDR2 SNTAGT. Trimming cost V 0 bases and J 6 bases; bases outside gene matches: 4. CDR3 amino acids: CASSDSLAGVDTQYF. CDR3 DNA sequence: TGTGCCAGCAGTGACTCGTTAGCGGGGGTTGATACGCAGTATTTT.